These 21 T cell receptor beta chains originate from one sample sequenced in a study of cytomegalovirus exposure and HLA in healthy donors. The primer mix had 60 Vbeta and 13 Jbeta primers. The data were produced by immunoSEQ multiplex PCR, yet TCRdb's version contains in-frame clones alone and is incomplete. The sample table sets out fewer than 200,000 clones. The sequenced sample was PBMCs. The origin of the receptors is a man aged 25 to 40 in good health and CMV-seronegative.

The J gene is TRBJ2-2, the V gene TRBV5-1; D may be TRBD1 (5 bases). The CDR3 covers 12 residues. Deletions cut 2 bases from V and 6 bases from J, with 5 bases between. The germline V gene encodes CDR1 SGHRS and CDR2 YFSETQ. CDR3 bases: TGCGCCAGCAGCTTAGGGGCCGGGGAGCTGTTTTTT. It is translated as CASSLGAGELFF.

This chain connects TRBV9 to TRBJ2-1, with 11 bases matching TRBD2. CDR3 length: 16 residues. Germline lookup yields CDR1 SGDLS and CDR2 YYNGEE. The V segment lost 3 bases and the J segment 2 bases; nucleotides outside the gene matches: 4. The CDR3 protein is CASSARLAGPYNEQFF. In DNA form, the CDR3 reads TGTGCCAGCAGCGCCCGACTAGCGGGGCCCTACAATGAGCAGTTCTTC.

This rearrangement joins TRBV25-1 to TRBJ1-4, with 7 bases identical to TRBD1. The CDR3 spans 14 residues. J gave up 7 bases and V 6 bases, and 8 bases lay outside the gene matches. Germline V gene data show CDR1 as MGHDK and CDR2 as SYGVNS. The CDR3 coding sequence is TGTGCCAGCAGACAGGGGTTTAGTGGTGAAAAACTGTTTTTT. Translation: CASRQGFSGEKLFF.

The gene calls are TRBV5-5 and TRBJ1-4; 7 positions match TRBD1. V was pared by 3 bases and J by 5 bases, with 4 bases of the junction left unmatched. CDR1 is SGHKS and CDR2 is YYEKEE in the germline V gene (reference sequence). The CDR3 contains 14 residues. The CDR3 is CASSSGQINEKLFF. In DNA form, the CDR3 reads TGTGCCAGCAGCTCGGGACAGATAAATGAAAAACTGTTTTTT. The full variable domain, with the rest looked up from reference TRBV5-5 and TRBJ1-4, is DAGVTQSPTHLIKTRGQQVTLRCSPISGHKSVSWYQQVLGQGPQFIFQYYEKEERGRGNFPDRFSARQFPNYSSELNVNALLLGDSALYLCASSSGQINEKLFFGSGTQLSVL.

The V call is TRBV15, the J call TRBJ1-3; D not resolved. From germline, CDR1 is LNHNV and CDR2 YYDKDF (reference sequence). Trimming took 1 base from V and 2 from J, leaving 3 bases between them. The CDR3 is 13 amino acids. Here the CDR3 reads CATSRVAGNTIYF. DNA of the CDR3: TGTGCCACCAGCAGAGTAGCTGGAAACACCATATATTTT.

V usage is TRBV4-2 and J usage is TRBJ1-4; 11 bases line up with TRBD1. Per germline, CDR1 LGHNA and CDR2 YNFKEQ. Trimming at V came to 5 bases and at J to 6 bases, leaving 2 bases not matched to a gene. The CDR3 is 14 residues long. CDR3 sequence reads: CASSLGQGDEKLFF. The CDR3 DNA sequence: TGTGCCAGCAGCTTGGGACAGGGGGATGAAAAACTGTTTTTT.

The rearrangement links TRBV7-2 to TRBJ2-3, with D uncertain. V dropped 6 bases and J dropped 5 bases, with 9 bases sitting between them. CDR1 and CDR2 (germline): SGHTA, FQGNSA. This CDR3 is built from 12 residues. The CDR3 is CASRYTGDTQYF. In nucleotides, the CDR3 is TGTGCCAGCAGGTACACGGGAGATACGCAGTATTTT.

The chain joins TRBV28 to TRBJ1-5; D gene uncertain. V lost 6 bases and J lost 9, with 12 bases in between. The CDR3 runs 12 residues. Germline V CDR1 and CDR2: MDHEN, SYDVKM. CDR3 region: CASRSSRGPQHF. DNA for the CDR3: TGTGCCAGCAGGTCGTCCCGGGGGCCCCAGCATTTT.

The chain joins TRBV7-9 to TRBJ1-2; possible D gene TRBD1, 5 bases. This CDR3 contains 16 residues. Germline assignment: CDR1 SEHNR and CDR2 FQNEAQ (reference sequence). V was cut by 2 bases and J by 0 bases, with 13 bases left in between. CDR3: CASSLWVRGANYGYTF. Here the CDR3 DNA reads TGTGCCAGCAGCTTATGGGTTCGGGGGGCTAACTATGGCTACACCTTC.

J is TRBJ2-5 and V is TRBV7-9; tentative D call: TRBD1 (6 bases). CDR3 length equals 15 residues. The ends were cut back, 1 base at V and 1 base at J, with 10 bases in the middle. Germline CDR1 SEHNR, CDR2 FQNEAQ (reference sequence). CDR3 in DNA: TGTGCCAGCAGCTTAGTAACAGGGACCCAAGAGACCCAGTACTTC. As protein: CASSLVTGTQETQYF.

The chain has TRBV5-5 and TRBJ1-2, with TRBD1 as a possible D gene (5 bases). This CDR3 region has 13 residues. Germline CDR1 and CDR2: SGHKS and YYEKEE (reference sequence). Trimming took off 0 bases at V and 4 bases at J, with 7 bases between the two ends. CDR3 coding DNA: TGTGCCAGCAGCTTGGGCGGGGGCTATGGCTACACCTTC. Residues: CASSLGGGYGYTF.

The chain uses TRBV10-1 and TRBJ2-7; 12 nucleotides match TRBD2. V was pared by 4 bases and J by 1 base, with 14 bases of the junction left unmatched. The CDR3 length is 19 residues. CDR1 is WNHNN and CDR2 is SYGVQD in the germline V gene (reference sequence). The CDR3 DNA follows: TGCGCCAGCAGTGGTTCGACTAGCGGGGGCGGAGGGGGGTCCTACGAGCAGTACTTC. Its protein is CASSGSTSGGGGGSYEQYF.

With regard to this clone: A read error is likely, as this CDR3 ends without the conserved phenylalanine or tryptophan. The CDR3 here is CASRQTRIYEQYL. CDR3 bases: TGTGCCAGCAGGCAGACAAGAATCTACGAGCAGTACCTC. J is TRBJ2-7 and V is TRBV6-1; no reliable D call. Germline-derived CDR1 and CDR2 are MNHNS and SASEGT. There are 13 residues in the CDR3. V was clipped by 6 bases and J by 3 bases, with 12 bases between them.

V usage is TRBV5-1 and J usage is TRBJ1-4, with TRBD1 matching 11 bases. Germline V gene lookup returns CDR1 SGHRS and CDR2 YFSETQ. The CDR3 runs 16 residues. V lost 1 base to trimming and J lost 7 bases; unmatched junction nucleotides: 6. The CDR3 region has the DNA TGCGCCAGCAGCTTGACCCCCGGGACAGGGGGTGAAAAACTGTTTTTT. It translates to CASSLTPGTGGEKLFF.

The rearrangement links TRBV7-9 to TRBJ1-2; no firm D call. Germline CDR1 SEHNR, CDR2 FQNEAQ (reference sequence). The ends were cut back, 5 bases at V and 2 bases at J, with 12 bases in the middle. This CDR3 has 14 residues. The CDR3 DNA reads TGTGCCAGCAGCCAGCAAGCGGGGAACTATGGCTACACCTTC. Translating gives CASSQQAGNYGYTF.

The rearrangement links TRBV5-4 to TRBJ2-7, with D perhaps matching TRBD1 (5 bases). This CDR3 comprises 15 residues. Germline CDR1 and CDR2: SGHNT and YYREEE (reference sequence). The ends were cut back, 0 bases at V and 2 bases at J, with 12 bases in the middle. CDR3 sequence: CASSLGSPGTYEQYF. The CDR3 bases are TGTGCCAGCAGCTTGGGAAGTCCAGGGACCTACGAGCAGTACTTC.

The chain has TRBV7-8 and TRBJ2-1, with TRBD2 matching over 10 bases. The CDR3 length is 14 residues. V shed 3 bases and J 6 bases; nucleotides not matched to a gene: 2. In germline, CDR1 is SGHVS, CDR2 FQNEAQ. The CDR3 DNA reads as TGTGCCAGCAGCTTTGGGACTAGCGTCAATGAGCAGTTCTTC. It yields the protein CASSFGTSVNEQFF.

This chain uses TRBV7-8 with TRBJ2-2; a possible D gene is TRBD1 (5 bases). Germline V gene data show CDR1 as SGHVS and CDR2 as FQNEAQ. This CDR3 region has 16 residues. Trimming took 2 bases from V and 1 from J, leaving 11 bases between them. CDR3 nucleotide sequence: TGTGCCAGCAGCTTATCGGTTGACAGGAACACCGGGGAGCTGTTTTTT. It yields the protein CASSLSVDRNTGELFF.

The chain couples TRBV30 to TRBJ1-2, with a tentative D call TRBD1 (5 bases). The germline CDR1 and CDR2 sequences are GTSNPN and SVGIG (reference sequence). This CDR3 comprises 15 residues. The V end was cut by 0 bases, the J end by 4 bases, with 15 bases between. The CDR3 loop is CAWSVPPVGGYGYTF. The CDR3 DNA reads TGTGCCTGGAGTGTACCCCCAGTCGGGGGCTATGGCTACACCTTC.

The CDR3 DNA sequence: TGTGCCAGCAGTTTTGATAGCGGCTACCCGCAGTATTTT. It specifies CASSFDSGYPQYF. This chain joins TRBV6-5 and TRBJ2-3; TRBD2 is a possible D gene (6 bases). There are 13 residues in the CDR3. CDR1 MNHEY and CDR2 SVGAGI come from the germline V gene. The V end was cut by 4 bases, the J end by 10 bases, with 15 bases between.

V and J are TRBV5-8 and TRBJ2-7; 8 nucleotides match TRBD1. The CDR3 is made up of 17 amino acids. Per the germline V gene, CDR1 is SGHTS and CDR2 is YDEGEE. Losses at the gene ends were 0 bases for V and 1 base for J; bases not matched to a gene: 9. This CDR3 reads CASSLAHDRGLSYEQYF. CDR3 nucleotide sequence: TGTGCCAGCAGCTTGGCACATGACAGGGGCCTTTCCTACGAGCAGTACTTC.